The 29 T cell receptor beta chains listed next were all sequenced from one sample in a study of early stage breast cancer tumors. Using immunoSEQ multiplex PCR, the repertoire was profiled, and TCRdb retains in-frame clones only, with some absent. Found here are about 34,000 clones, just under 75% of them singletons; the top ten hold around a tenth. The sequenced sample consisted of breast tumor tissue. The receptors were sampled from a young adult with breast cancer.

The rearrangement joins TRBV5-4 to TRBJ2-7; D not resolved. The CDR3 is 14 amino acids. Germline V gives CDR1 SGHNT, CDR2 YYREEE (reference sequence). V dropped 5 bases and J dropped 2 bases, with 14 bases sitting between them. The CDR3 nucleotides read TGTGCCAGCAGTTTTTCGGCACATGCCTACGAGCAGTACTTC. Residues: CASSFSAHAYEQYF.

The chain has TRBV5-1 and TRBJ2-4; 11 bases agree with TRBD2. This CDR3 contains 20 residues. CDR1 is SGHRS, CDR2 YFSETQ, per germline. The V segment lost 4 bases and the J segment 0 bases; nucleotides outside the gene matches: 15. The CDR3 here is CASSTSPGTSGSLAKNIQYF. The CDR3 DNA reads TGCGCCAGCAGCACATCTCCCGGGACTAGCGGTTCTTTAGCCAAAAACATTCAGTACTTC.

This chain joins TRBV27 and TRBJ2-5; D not resolved. V lost 6 bases to trimming and J lost 2 bases, with 16 bases between them. Germline values: CDR1 MNHEY, CDR2 SMNVEV (reference sequence). The CDR3 contains 15 residues. CDR3 sequence reads: CASSPRLGSQETQYF. CDR3 nucleotide sequence: TGTGCCAGCAGCCCCCGCCTCGGATCTCAAGAGACCCAGTACTTC.

The gene calls are TRBV5-4 and TRBJ2-5, with 8 nucleotides matching TRBD1. Germline values: CDR1 SGHNT, CDR2 YYREEE (reference sequence). The CDR3 is 16 residues long. After removal of 4 bases from V and 4 bases from J, the junction contained 12 bases not matched to a gene. The CDR3 loop is CASSPMLGQGGETQYF. CDR3 nucleotide sequence: TGTGCCAGCAGCCCGATGTTAGGACAGGGTGGAGAGACCCAGTACTTC.

This rearrangement joins TRBV14 to TRBJ2-1, with D possibly being TRBD2 (5 bases). Trimming removed 3 bases from V and 15 bases from J, with 12 bases in between. The CDR3 is 11 amino acids. The germline V gene has CDR1 SGHDN and CDR2 FVKESK. Here the CDR3 reads CASSQVGELFF. The CDR3 DNA sequence: TGTGCCAGCAGCCAGGTGGGAGAGTTGTTCTTC.

This chain uses TRBV7-6 with TRBJ1-4, with TRBD1 identical over 10 bases. The germline gives CDR1 SGHVS, CDR2 FNYEAQ. The CDR3 runs to 14 residues. Losses at the gene ends were 5 bases for V and 7 bases for J; bases not matched to a gene: 4. The CDR3 region has the DNA TGTGCCAGCAGCAGAGGACAGGGGGGTGAAAAACTGTTTTTT. This gives the protein CASSRGQGGEKLFF.

The rearrangement links TRBV30 to TRBJ2-5, with D unclear. The J call is uncertain, as TRBJ2-7 better fits the DNA end. The CDR3 is made up of 15 amino acids. The germline CDR1 and CDR2 sequences are GTSNPN and SVGIG (reference sequence). The CDR3 loop is CAWSAGPPSSYEQYF. The CDR3 DNA reads as TGTGCCTGGAGTGCTGGGCCTCCTAGCTCCTACGAGCAGTACTTC.

The chain combines TRBV9 with TRBJ2-1; D uncertain. Germline values: CDR1 SGDLS, CDR2 YYNGEE. V gave up 0 bases and J gave up 8 bases, with 6 bases separating them. CDR3 length equals 12 residues. CDR3 residues: CASSVGSDEQFF. The CDR3 coding sequence is TGTGCCAGCAGCGTAGGATCGGATGAGCAGTTCTTC.

This clone has a single count. The V and J genes are TRBV6-4 and TRBJ2-1, with no clear D. The germline V and J ends were trimmed by 2 bases and 0 bases, with 5 bases remaining between them. The CDR3 consists of 14 residues. Germline assignment: CDR1 MRHNA and CDR2 SNTAGT. CDR3 DNA sequence: TGTGCCAGCAGTGACGGCGGCTCCTACAATGAGCAGTTCTTC. This codes for CASSDGGSYNEQFF.

The chain joins TRBV4-1 to TRBJ1-2, with D unclear. Between the trimmed V and J ends, which lost 1 base and 7 bases, there was a span of 13 bases. Germline-derived CDR1 and CDR2 are MGHRA and YSYEKL. This CDR3 contains 14 residues. In DNA form, the CDR3 reads TGCGCCAGCAGCCAAGTATCCGGGATGGGTGGCTACACCTTC. It translates to CASSQVSGMGGYTF.

This clone occurred a few times. The rearrangement joins TRBV5-4 to TRBJ2-5; 9 bases agree with TRBD1. V trimming: 2 bases; J trimming: 3 bases; junction bases outside the gene matches: 2. Looked up from germline, CDR1 is SGHNT and CDR2 is YYREEE (reference sequence). The CDR3 sequence is 14 residues long. The CDR3 bases are TGTGCCAGCAGCTTACAGGGGGCTGAAGAGACCCAGTACTTC. Its translation: CASSLQGAEETQYF.

The CDR3 spells CASNMNTEAFF. The CDR3 coding sequence is TGTGCCAGCAACATGAACACTGAAGCTTTCTTT. V is TRBV28 and J is TRBJ1-1; D unresolved. The V and J ends lost 7 bases and 0 bases respectively, with 3 bases between them. The CDR3 is 11 residues long. Germline V gene sequence: CDR1 MDHEN, CDR2 SYDVKM.

The CDR3 sequence is CAISESRGINYGYTF. The CDR3 region has the DNA TGTGCCATCAGTGAGTCGAGGGGTATTAACTATGGCTACACCTTC. The J gene is TRBJ1-2, the V gene TRBV10-3; D is possibly TRBD1 (5 bases). Germline CDR1 reads ENHRY; CDR2 reads SYGVKD. This CDR3 region has 15 residues. Trimming took 0 bases from V and 1 from J, leaving 9 bases between them.

V usage is TRBV7-6 and J usage is TRBJ2-3, with TRBD1 matching 9 bases. Germline V lookup: CDR1 SGHVS, CDR2 FNYEAQ. The V and J ends lost 4 bases and 7 bases, in that order; junction bases with no gene match: 12. The CDR3 is made up of 16 amino acids. The CDR3 nucleotides are TGTGCCAGCAGCTCTACCGTACAGGGGGCTCAAAATACGCAGTATTTT. Amino acids: CASSSTVQGAQNTQYF.

The rearrangement uses TRBV6-6 and TRBJ2-2; no clear D. This CDR3 has 12 residues. With 5 bases removed from V and 6 bases from J, the gap between germline ends came to 7 bases. CDR1 and CDR2 (germline): MNHNY, SVGAGI (reference sequence). The CDR3 nucleotides are TGTGCCAGCAGTCCCCACGCCGGGGAGCTGTTTTTT. This gives the protein CASSPHAGELFF.

This clone has only a few counts. The chain combines TRBV4-1 with TRBJ2-3, with TRBD2 identical over 9 bases. CDR3 length equals 16 residues. From germline, CDR1 is MGHRA and CDR2 YSYEKL. The J segment lost 0 bases and the V segment lost 1 base, leaving 2 bases of the junction unmatched. Here the CDR3 DNA reads TGCGCCAGCAGCCAAGGGACTAGCGCGAGCACAGATACGCAGTATTTT. Its translation: CASSQGTSASTDTQYF.

CDR3 loop: CASSLFGTGGGIGEKLFF. The DNA of the CDR3 is TGTGCCAGCAGCCTATTCGGGACAGGGGGCGGAATAGGTGAAAAACTGTTTTTT. This chain joins TRBV7-2 and TRBJ1-4; 12 bases align to TRBD1. Germline loops: CDR1 SGHTA, CDR2 FQGNSA. The CDR3 extends over 18 amino acids. Trimming took 5 bases from V and 7 from J; bases not matched to a gene: 14.

The chain links TRBV7-2 to TRBJ1-5; tentative D call: TRBD1 (6 bases). CDR3 length equals 16 residues. From germline, CDR1 is SGHTA and CDR2 FQGNSA. Trimming removed 5 bases from V and 0 bases from J, with 14 bases in between. The CDR3 reads CASSILTGPSNQPQHF. CDR3 in DNA: TGTGCCAGCAGCATATTGACAGGACCTAGCAATCAGCCCCAGCATTTT.

The chain is built from TRBV19 and TRBJ2-3; TRBD2 aligns across 10 bases. V dropped 5 bases and J dropped 3; count of bases not matched to a gene: 5. CDR3 size: 15 residues. Per the germline V gene, CDR1 is LNHDA and CDR2 is SQIVND (reference sequence). The CDR3 DNA is TGTGCCAGTAGTCGAACTAGCGGGATAACAGATACGCAGTATTTT. Protein: CASSRTSGITDTQYF.

This chain connects TRBV19 to TRBJ1-1; a weak D match, TRBD1 (6 bases). Germline CDR1 LNHDA, CDR2 SQIVND (reference sequence). Trimming stripped 5 bases from V and 4 bases from J, with 17 bases between. The CDR3 runs 15 residues. CDR3 DNA sequence: TGTGCCAGTAGTGCCCACAGGACAGTTACCACTGAAGCTTTCTTT. Translated, it gives CASSAHRTVTTEAFF.

The chain is built from TRBV18 and TRBJ1-3, with D hard to call. The CDR3 runs 17 residues. V lost 2 bases to trimming and J lost 4 bases, with 18 bases between them. Germline CDR1 and CDR2: KGHSH and LQKENI. The CDR3 sequence: CASSPSLQSTSGNTIYF. In nucleotides, the CDR3 is TGTGCCAGCTCACCAAGTTTGCAGTCGACCTCGGGAAACACCATATATTTT.

This chain uses TRBV19 with TRBJ1-1; D may be TRBD1 (6 bases). The CDR3 covers 21 residues. Trimming removed 4 bases at V and 0 bases at J, with 30 bases between. Germline V CDR1 and CDR2: LNHDA, SQIVND (reference sequence). The CDR3 loop is CASSNLGSGLRSGAMNTEAFF. DNA of the CDR3: TGTGCCAGTAGTAACCTCGGGTCGGGCCTTAGATCAGGGGCCATGAACACTGAAGCTTTCTTT.

By its share, this clone is medium-sized (0.01 to 0.1%). This sequence joins TRBV27 and TRBJ2-7, with no clear D. This CDR3 comprises 12 residues. Trimming shortened V by 6 bases and J by 6 bases, and 12 bases separated the two germline ends. Germline-derived CDR1 and CDR2 are MNHEY and SMNVEV (reference sequence). CDR3 in amino acids: CASSHDMVEQYF. Here the CDR3 DNA reads TGTGCCAGCAGCCACGATATGGTCGAGCAGTACTTC.

The rearrangement links TRBV10-1 to TRBJ2-1; the match to TRBD2 covers 11 bases. V lost 4 bases and J lost 5; bases outside the gene matches: 7. The CDR3 covers 16 residues. The germline V gene has CDR1 WNHNN and CDR2 SYGVQD (reference sequence). CDR3 residues: CASSAVASGRNNEQFF. CDR3 coding DNA: TGCGCCAGCAGTGCTGTCGCTAGCGGGAGGAACAATGAGCAGTTCTTC.

The chain employs TRBV7-6 and TRBJ2-3; D ambiguous. Trimming took off 3 bases at V and 3 bases at J, with 4 bases between the two ends. The germline gives CDR1 SGHVS, CDR2 FNYEAQ. CDR3 length: 12 residues. CDR3 DNA: TGTGCCAGCAGCTTCATGACAGATACGCAGTATTTT. This encodes CASSFMTDTQYF.

The chain recombines TRBV6-5 with TRBJ2-7, with 7 bases aligning to TRBD2. Losses at the gene ends were 2 bases for V and 4 bases for J; bases not matched to a gene: 11. CDR3 length: 16 residues. Germline CDR1 is MNHEY and CDR2 is SVGAGI. Written as DNA, the CDR3 is TGTGCCAGCAGTTACAAGTCCGGCGGGAGCGTATACGAGCAGTACTTC. Protein product: CASSYKSGGSVYEQYF.

The rearrangement joins TRBV9 to TRBJ1-2, with 8 nucleotides matching TRBD1. In germline, CDR1 is SGDLS, CDR2 YYNGEE. This CDR3 is built from 15 residues. V shed 2 bases and J 4 bases; nucleotides not matched to a gene: 7. CDR3 bases: TGTGCCAGCAGCGTTCAAACTGGACAGGGCTATGGCTACACCTTC. Amino acid sequence: CASSVQTGQGYGYTF.

The genes are TRBV7-9 and TRBJ2-7; D not resolved. The V end lost 0 bases, the J end lost 0 bases, and 12 bases lay between the germline ends. Germline V gene sequence: CDR1 SEHNR, CDR2 FQNEAQ (reference sequence). CDR3 length: 16 residues. CDR3 region: CASSLAGAASSYEQYF. The DNA of the CDR3 is TGTGCCAGCAGCTTAGCGGGTGCGGCCTCCTCCTACGAGCAGTACTTC.

The rearrangement links TRBV21-1 to TRBJ2-3. TRBV21-1 counts as a pseudogene. This CDR3 contains 11 residues. Here the CDR3 DNA reads TGTGCCAGCAGCAACACAGATACGCAGTATTTT. Its protein is CASSNTDTQYF.